The T cell receptor beta chain described here comes from a study of T cells in Graves' hyperthyroidism and ophthalmopathy. The V and J ends lost 6 bases and 1 base, in that order; junction bases with no gene match: 4. This CDR3 has 13 amino acids. The germline V gene has CDR1 SQVTM and CDR2 ANQGSEA. Details on this clonotype: The antigen remains undetermined.

It was RNA transcripts that yielded the amplified TCR beta CDR3 regions. TCR CDR3 regions were first amplified by RT-PCR with HTBI primers. TCRdb used MiXCR to reprocess the multiplex PCR reads, holding one entry per CDR3 protein. The sample lists about 580,000 distinct CDR3 sequences; about 43% were seen once. Patients aged 18 to 65 had newly diagnosed hyperthyroidism that had lasted under 2 months. Uncontrolled infection, other autoimmune disease, pregnancy or lactation disqualified patients from enrolment. Thyroid ultrasound, orbital computed tomography, clinical symptoms, and serum thyroxine and TRAb underpinned diagnoses. General study points: Most clonotypes that expanded in the thyroid above 0.001 also showed up in blood.

The sequence derives from a woman aged 18-35 years with Graves' hyperthyroidism. Sequencing input: peripheral blood or thyroid tissue (not recorded which). This sequence joins TRBV29-1 and TRBJ2-7, with 9 bases aligning to TRBD1. CDR3 sequence (DNA): TGCAGCGTCGGGACAGGGAGATCCTACGAGCAGTACTTC. Translated, it gives CSVGTGRSYEQYF.